Presented here are 14 T cell receptor beta chains from one specimen sequenced in a study of blood T cell repertoires in COVID-19. The assay was immunoSEQ multiplex PCR, and TCRdb's table has in-frame clones only and misses some. The table has around 250,000 clones, less than 85% seen once. Sequencing was carried out using peripheral blood. These receptors originate from a woman between 18 and 30 years old with acute or convalescent COVID-19.

The chain has TRBV13 and TRBJ2-7; 9 nucleotides align to TRBD2. CDR3 length: 16 residues. V dropped 2 bases and J dropped 2; count of bases not matched to a gene: 7. The germline gives CDR1 PRHDT, CDR2 FYEKMQ (reference sequence). Here the CDR3 reads CASSLISGSGTYEQYF. DNA of the CDR3: TGTGCCAGCAGCTTAATTAGCGGGAGTGGTACCTACGAGCAGTACTTC. Variable domain in full (rest from reference TRBV13 and TRBJ2-7): AAGVIQSPRHLIKEKRETATLKCYPIPRHDTVYWYQQGPGQDPQFLISFYEKMQSDKGSIPDRFSAQQFSDYHSELNMSSLELGDSALYFCASSLISGSGTYEQYFGPGTRLTVT.

This chain joins TRBV11-2 and TRBJ2-7, with 9 bases matching TRBD1. Losses at the gene ends were 6 bases for V and 4 bases for J; bases not matched to a gene: 7. The CDR3 extends over 14 amino acids. Germline lookup yields CDR1 SGHAT and CDR2 FQNNGV. In DNA form, the CDR3 reads TGTGCCAGCAGTCCAGGACAGGGGAGATACGAGCAGTACTTC. It is translated as CASSPGQGRYEQYF. The full variable domain, rest sourced from reference TRBV11-2 and TRBJ2-7, is EAGVAQSPRYKIIEKRQSVAFWCNPISGHATLYWYQQILGQGPKLLIQFQNNGVVDDSQLPKDRFSAERLKGVDSTLKIQPAKLEDSAVYLCASSPGQGRYEQYFGPGTRLTVT.

The rearrangement joins TRBV6-1 to TRBJ2-6; 8 bases are shared with TRBD1. The CDR3 sequence is 16 residues long. Germline-derived CDR1 and CDR2 are MNHNS and SASEGT. V was clipped by 4 bases and J by 5 bases; unmatched bases: 7. CDR3 loop: CASSAAQGGRANVLTF. In DNA form, the CDR3 reads TGTGCCAGCAGTGCAGCACAGGGGGGTAGGGCCAACGTCCTGACTTTC.

This chain connects TRBV6-5 to TRBJ1-1; TRBD1 agrees at 8 bases. Germline V gene sequence: CDR1 MNHEY, CDR2 SVGAGI. Losses at the gene ends were 6 bases for V and 6 bases for J; bases not matched to a gene: 6. This CDR3 comprises 13 residues. CDR3 in amino acids: CASSKAGGSEAFF. The DNA of the CDR3 is TGTGCCAGCAGCAAGGCAGGGGGCTCTGAAGCTTTCTTT.

The V and J genes are TRBV6-5 and TRBJ2-5; 14 nucleotides match TRBD2. The V segment lost 8 bases and the J segment 5 bases; nucleotides outside the gene matches: 7. The germline gives CDR1 MNHEY, CDR2 SVGAGI. The CDR3 is made up of 15 amino acids. The CDR3 coding sequence is TGTGCCAGCGGGGGACTAGCGGGAGCCGGTGAGACCCAGTACTTC. Protein product: CASGGLAGAGETQYF.

This chain links TRBV9 with TRBJ2-1; the match to TRBD2 covers 9 bases. This CDR3 contains 16 residues. CDR1 and CDR2 (germline): SGDLS, YYNGEE. V lost 0 bases, J lost 8 bases, and 9 bases stayed unmatched. The CDR3 DNA sequence: TGTGCCAGCAGCGTAGATGGGGCTAGCGGGAACGATGAGCAGTTCTTC. Its translation is CASSVDGASGNDEQFF.

The V call is TRBV5-4, the J call TRBJ2-6; D unclear. CDR3 length equals 17 residues. Trimming stripped 2 bases from V and 2 bases from J, with 14 bases between. Germline V lookup: CDR1 SGHNT, CDR2 YYREEE (reference sequence). CDR3 sequence reads: CASSFSLSLTGANVLTF. The CDR3 bases are TGTGCCAGCAGCTTTAGTTTGTCCTTAACTGGGGCCAACGTCCTGACTTTC. The full variable domain, with the rest looked up from reference TRBV5-4 and TRBJ2-6, is ETGVTQSPTHLIKTRGQQVTLRCSSQSGHNTVSWYQQALGQGPQFIFQYYREEENGRGNFPPRFSGLQFPNYSSELNVNALELDDSALYLCASSFSLSLTGANVLTFGAGSRLTVL.

This clone has a count of ten or more. V usage is TRBV29-1 and J usage is TRBJ2-7; D might be TRBD2 (5 bases). The length of the CDR3 is 11 residues. V was trimmed by 4 bases and J by 6 bases, leaving 10 bases between them. CDR1 is SQVTM and CDR2 is ANQGSEA in the germline V gene. CDR3 loop: CSVVRGSEQYF. The CDR3 DNA is TGCAGCGTTGTTCGAGGGAGCGAGCAGTACTTC.

The chain carries TRBV7-9 and TRBJ2-2; no definite D call. The CDR3 is 11 residues long. Trimming cost V 5 bases and J 8 bases, with 6 bases left between them. Germline CDR1 SEHNR, CDR2 FQNEAQ (reference sequence). The CDR3 nucleotides read TGTGCCAGCAGCCCCAGTGGGGAGCTGTTTTTT. This encodes CASSPSGELFF.

This clone has a handful of counts. The chain links TRBV7-8 to TRBJ2-2, with 10 nucleotides matching TRBD2. The V gene's germline CDR1 is SGHVS and CDR2 FQNEAQ. Unmatched junction bases numbered 4, after V lost 6 bases and J lost 0 bases. The length of the CDR3 is 16 residues. CDR3 protein: CASRLAGFANTGELFF. The DNA of the CDR3 is TGTGCCAGCAGACTAGCGGGGTTCGCGAACACCGGGGAGCTGTTTTTT.

The V and J genes are TRBV5-4 and TRBJ1-2; a possible D gene is TRBD1 (5 bases). Germline V gives CDR1 SGHNT, CDR2 YYREEE (reference sequence). CDR3 length equals 13 residues. Trimming took 0 bases from V and 8 from J, leaving 11 bases between them. This chain's CDR3 is CASSLAGGAGYTF. Here the CDR3 DNA reads TGTGCCAGCAGCTTGGCCGGGGGTGCGGGCTACACCTTC.

The chain employs TRBV6-5 and TRBJ1-6; 10 bases line up with TRBD1. Germline CDR1 is MNHEY and CDR2 is SVGAGI. The CDR3 spans 16 residues. The trim removed 0 bases at V and 9 bases at J, leaving 5 bases unmatched. CDR3 DNA: TGTGCCAGCAGTTACTCGGGACAGGGGACGGGTTCACCCCTCCACTTT. Translated, it gives CASSYSGQGTGSPLHF.

V and J are TRBV19 and TRBJ1-1, with 9 bases aligning to TRBD1. CDR1 is LNHDA and CDR2 is SQIVND in the germline V gene (reference sequence). CDR3 length equals 15 residues. After removal of 5 bases from V and 0 bases from J, the junction contained 4 bases not matched to a gene. The CDR3 DNA reads as TGTGCCAGTAGTCCTAGGACAGGGGTGAACACTGAAGCTTTCTTT. This gives the protein CASSPRTGVNTEAFF.

This rearrangement joins TRBV10-3 to TRBJ2-3; 11 bases fit TRBD2. Germline assignment: CDR1 ENHRY and CDR2 SYGVKD. The CDR3 has 17 residues. The V segment lost 10 bases and the J segment 4 bases; nucleotides outside the gene matches: 16. CDR3 in DNA: TGTGCCACCTTACGATGGCTAGCGGGAGGCGGCGCAGATACGCAGTATTTT. Its protein product is CATLRWLAGGGADTQYF.